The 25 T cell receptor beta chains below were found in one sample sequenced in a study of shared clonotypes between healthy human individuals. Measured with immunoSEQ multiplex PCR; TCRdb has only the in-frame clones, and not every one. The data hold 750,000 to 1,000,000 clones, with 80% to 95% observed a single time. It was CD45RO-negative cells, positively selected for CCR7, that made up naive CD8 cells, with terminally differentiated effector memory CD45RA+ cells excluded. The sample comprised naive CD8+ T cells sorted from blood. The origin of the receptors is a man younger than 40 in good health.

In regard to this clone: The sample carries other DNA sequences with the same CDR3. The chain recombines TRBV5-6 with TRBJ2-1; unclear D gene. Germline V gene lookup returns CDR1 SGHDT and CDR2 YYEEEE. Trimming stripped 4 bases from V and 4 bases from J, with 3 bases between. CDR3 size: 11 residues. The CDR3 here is CASSLYNEQFF. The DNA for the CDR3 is TGTGCCAGCAGCCTTTACAATGAGCAGTTCTTC.

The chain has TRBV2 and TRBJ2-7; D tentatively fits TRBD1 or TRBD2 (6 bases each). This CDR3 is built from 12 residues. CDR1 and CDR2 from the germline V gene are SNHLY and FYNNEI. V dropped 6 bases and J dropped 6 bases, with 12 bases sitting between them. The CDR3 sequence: CASRGGQTEQYF. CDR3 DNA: TGTGCCAGCAGGGGAGGACAGACCGAGCAGTACTTC.

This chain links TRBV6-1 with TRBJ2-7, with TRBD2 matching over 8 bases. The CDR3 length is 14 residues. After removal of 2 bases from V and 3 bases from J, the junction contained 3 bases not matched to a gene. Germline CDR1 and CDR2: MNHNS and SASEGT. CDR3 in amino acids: CASSEFLAGYEQYF. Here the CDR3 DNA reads TGTGCCAGCAGTGAATTTCTAGCGGGCTACGAGCAGTACTTC.

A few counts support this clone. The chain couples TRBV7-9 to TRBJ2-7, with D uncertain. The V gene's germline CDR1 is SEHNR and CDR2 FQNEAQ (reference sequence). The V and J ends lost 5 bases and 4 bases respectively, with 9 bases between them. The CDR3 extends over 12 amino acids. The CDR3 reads CASSQARYEQYF. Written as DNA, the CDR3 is TGTGCCAGCAGCCAAGCGAGGTACGAGCAGTACTTC.

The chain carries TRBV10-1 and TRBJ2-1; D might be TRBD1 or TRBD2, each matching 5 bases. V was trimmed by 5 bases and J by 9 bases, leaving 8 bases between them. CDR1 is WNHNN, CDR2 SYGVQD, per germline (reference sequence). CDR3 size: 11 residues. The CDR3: CASSRGVEQFF. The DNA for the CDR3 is TGCGCCAGCAGTCGAGGGGTTGAGCAGTTCTTC.

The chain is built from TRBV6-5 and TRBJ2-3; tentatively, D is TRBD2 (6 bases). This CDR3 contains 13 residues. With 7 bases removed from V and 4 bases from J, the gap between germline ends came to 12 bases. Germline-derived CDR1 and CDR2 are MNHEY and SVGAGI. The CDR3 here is CASMAGWADTQYF. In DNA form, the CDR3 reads TGTGCCAGCATGGCGGGATGGGCAGATACGCAGTATTTT.

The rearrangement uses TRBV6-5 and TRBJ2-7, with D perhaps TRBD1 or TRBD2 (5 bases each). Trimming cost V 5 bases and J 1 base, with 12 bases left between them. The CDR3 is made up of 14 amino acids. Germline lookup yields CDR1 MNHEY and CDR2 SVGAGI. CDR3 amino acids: CASSAFGGSYEQYF. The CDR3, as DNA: TGTGCCAGCAGTGCTTTTGGGGGATCCTACGAGCAGTACTTC.

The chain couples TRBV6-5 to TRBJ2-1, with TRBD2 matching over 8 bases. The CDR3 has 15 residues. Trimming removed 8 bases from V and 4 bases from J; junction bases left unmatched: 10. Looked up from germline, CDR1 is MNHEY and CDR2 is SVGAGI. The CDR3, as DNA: TGTGCCAGCGGGGCTCCGGCTAGCGGGTACAATGAGCAGTTCTTC. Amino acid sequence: CASGAPASGYNEQFF.

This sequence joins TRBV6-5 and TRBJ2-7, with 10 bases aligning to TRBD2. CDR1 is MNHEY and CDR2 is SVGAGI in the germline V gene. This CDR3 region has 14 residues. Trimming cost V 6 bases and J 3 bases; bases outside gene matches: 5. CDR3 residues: CASSLAGGHYEQYF. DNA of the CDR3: TGTGCCAGCAGCTTAGCGGGAGGACACTACGAGCAGTACTTC.

The CDR3 is CASRRTGGITEAFF. In DNA form, the CDR3 reads TGTGCCAGTAGGCGGACAGGGGGCATAACTGAAGCTTTCTTT. The J gene is TRBJ1-1, the V gene TRBV19; 11 bases are a match to TRBD1. Germline V gene sequence: CDR1 LNHDA, CDR2 SQIVND (reference sequence). The CDR3 has 14 residues. After removal of 6 bases from V and 5 bases from J, the junction contained 5 bases not matched to a gene.

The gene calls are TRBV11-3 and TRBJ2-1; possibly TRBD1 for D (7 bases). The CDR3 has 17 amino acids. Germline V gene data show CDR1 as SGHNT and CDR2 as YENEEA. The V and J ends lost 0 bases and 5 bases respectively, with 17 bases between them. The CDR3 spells CASSLERGTVGDNEQFF. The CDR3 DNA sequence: TGTGCCAGCAGCTTAGAACGGGGGACAGTGGGGGACAATGAGCAGTTCTTC.

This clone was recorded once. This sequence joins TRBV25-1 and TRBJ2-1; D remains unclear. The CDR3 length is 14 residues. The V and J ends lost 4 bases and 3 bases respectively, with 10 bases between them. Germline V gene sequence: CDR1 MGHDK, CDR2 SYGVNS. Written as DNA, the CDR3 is TGTGCCAGCAGTGGGCCTGGAGTCTACAATGAGCAGTTCTTC. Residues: CASSGPGVYNEQFF.

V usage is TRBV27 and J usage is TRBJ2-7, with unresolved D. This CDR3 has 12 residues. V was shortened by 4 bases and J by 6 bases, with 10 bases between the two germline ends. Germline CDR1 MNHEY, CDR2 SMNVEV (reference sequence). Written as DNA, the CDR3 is TGTGCCAGCAGTTACCCGGCCTTCGAGCAGTACTTC. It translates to CASSYPAFEQYF.

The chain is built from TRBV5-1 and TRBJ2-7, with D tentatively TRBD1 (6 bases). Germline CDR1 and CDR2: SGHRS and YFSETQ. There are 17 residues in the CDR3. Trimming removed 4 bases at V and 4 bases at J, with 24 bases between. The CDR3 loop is CASSPRAYRDILYEQYF. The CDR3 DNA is TGCGCCAGCAGCCCGAGAGCCTACCGGGACATTCTTTACGAGCAGTACTTC.

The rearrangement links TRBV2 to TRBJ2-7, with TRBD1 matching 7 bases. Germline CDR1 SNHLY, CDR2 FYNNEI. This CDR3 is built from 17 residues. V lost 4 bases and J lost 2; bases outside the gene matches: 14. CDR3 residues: CASSVFSGVGTAYEQYF. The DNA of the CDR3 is TGTGCCAGCAGTGTGTTCTCAGGGGTCGGGACAGCCTACGAGCAGTACTTC.

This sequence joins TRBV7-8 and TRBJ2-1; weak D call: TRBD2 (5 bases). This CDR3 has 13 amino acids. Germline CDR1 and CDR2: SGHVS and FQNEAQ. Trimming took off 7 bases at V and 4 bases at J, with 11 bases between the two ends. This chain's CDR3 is CASTSLVYNEQFF. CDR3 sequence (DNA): TGTGCCAGCACCTCACTAGTTTACAATGAGCAGTTCTTC.

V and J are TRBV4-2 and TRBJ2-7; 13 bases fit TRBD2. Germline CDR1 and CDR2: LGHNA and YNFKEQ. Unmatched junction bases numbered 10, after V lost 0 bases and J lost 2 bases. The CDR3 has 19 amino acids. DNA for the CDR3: TGTGCCAGCAGCCAAGAGGTAATGTCGGGGACTAGCGGGACCTACGAGCAGTACTTC. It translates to CASSQEVMSGTSGTYEQYF.

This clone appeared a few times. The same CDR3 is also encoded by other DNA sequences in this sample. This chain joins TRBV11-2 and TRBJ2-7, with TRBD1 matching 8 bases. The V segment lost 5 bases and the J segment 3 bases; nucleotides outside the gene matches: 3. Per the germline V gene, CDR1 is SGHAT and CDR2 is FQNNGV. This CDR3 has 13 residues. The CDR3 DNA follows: TGTGCCAGCAGCCCTGGACAGGGCTACGAGCAGTACTTC. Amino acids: CASSPGQGYEQYF.

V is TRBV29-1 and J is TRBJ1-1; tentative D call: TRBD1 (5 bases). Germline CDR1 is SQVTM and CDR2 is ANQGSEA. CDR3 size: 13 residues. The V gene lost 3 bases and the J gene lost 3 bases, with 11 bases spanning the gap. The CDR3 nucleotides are TGCAGCGTTGAGGTGGGGGATTACACTGAAGCTTTCTTT. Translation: CSVEVGDYTEAFF.

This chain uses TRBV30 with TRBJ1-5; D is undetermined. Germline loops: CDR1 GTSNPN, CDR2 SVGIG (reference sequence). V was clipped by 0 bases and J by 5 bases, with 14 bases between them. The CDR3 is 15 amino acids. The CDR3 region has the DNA TGTGCCTGGAGTGTTGGGTACGGTGAGGATCAGCCCCAGCATTTT. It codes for CAWSVGYGEDQPQHF.

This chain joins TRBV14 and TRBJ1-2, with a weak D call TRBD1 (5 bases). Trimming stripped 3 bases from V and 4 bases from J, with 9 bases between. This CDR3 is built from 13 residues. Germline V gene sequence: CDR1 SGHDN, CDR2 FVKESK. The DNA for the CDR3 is TGTGCCAGCAGCCATTCGCAGGGCTATGGCTACACCTTC. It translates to CASSHSQGYGYTF.

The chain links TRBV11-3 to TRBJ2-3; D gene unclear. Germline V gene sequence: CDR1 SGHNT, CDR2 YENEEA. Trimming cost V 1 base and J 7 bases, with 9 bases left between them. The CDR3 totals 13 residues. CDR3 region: CASSLARGYTQYF. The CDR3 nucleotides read TGTGCCAGCAGCTTAGCTCGAGGTTATACGCAGTATTTT. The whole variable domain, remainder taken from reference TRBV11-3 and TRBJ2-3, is EAGVVQSPRYKIIEKKQPVAFWCNPISGHNTLYWYLQNLGQGPELLIRYENEEAVDDSQLPKDRFSAERLKGVDSTLKIQPAELGDSAVYLCASSLARGYTQYFGPGTRLTVL.

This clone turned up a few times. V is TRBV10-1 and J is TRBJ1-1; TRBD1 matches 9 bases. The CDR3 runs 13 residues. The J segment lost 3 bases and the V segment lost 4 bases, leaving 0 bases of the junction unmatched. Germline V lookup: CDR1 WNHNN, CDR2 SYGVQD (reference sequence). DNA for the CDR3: TGCGCCAGCAGTGGGACAGGGGACACTGAAGCTTTCTTT. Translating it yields CASSGTGDTEAFF.

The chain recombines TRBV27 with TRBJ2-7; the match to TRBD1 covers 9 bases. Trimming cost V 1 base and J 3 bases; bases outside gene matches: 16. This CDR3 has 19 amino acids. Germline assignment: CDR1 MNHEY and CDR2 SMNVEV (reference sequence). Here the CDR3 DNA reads TGTGCCAGCAGTTTATTCGTCCGGGACAGGGAGAGGGACTACTACGAGCAGTACTTC. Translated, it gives CASSLFVRDRERDYYEQYF.

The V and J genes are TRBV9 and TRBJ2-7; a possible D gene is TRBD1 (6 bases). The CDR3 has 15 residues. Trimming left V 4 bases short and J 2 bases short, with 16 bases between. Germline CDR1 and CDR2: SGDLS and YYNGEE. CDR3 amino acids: CASSPGQLTTYEQYF. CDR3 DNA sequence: TGTGCCAGCAGCCCCGGACAGCTAACAACCTACGAGCAGTACTTC.